This TCR beta chain was obtained from a study of PD-L1 blockade in urothelial cancer. On the study more broadly: Samples came from 3 weeks, at the second dose, and 6 weeks into treatment. When blood samples were assessed, the median T cell count was around 150,000.

The diagnosis in patients was locally advanced or metastatic urothelial carcinoma. Synthetic templates analogous to TCR were spiked into all PCRs individually. Assay: immunoSEQ multiplex PCR; the TCRdb copy retains only in-frame clones and omits some. The sample consists of fewer than 40,000 clones, around 90% of them appearing once. CDR1 and CDR2 from the germline V gene are SGHRS and YFSETQ. The CDR3 is 15 amino acids. Trimming removed 0 bases from V and 6 bases from J; junction bases left unmatched: 4. The sequence came from an older man with urothelial cancer. The sample consisted of PBMCs, taken around atezolizumab (anti-PD-L1) treatment. This chain joins TRBV5-1 and TRBJ2-7, with TRBD2 matching over 12 bases. This chain's CDR3 is CASSLAGLAGLEQYF. CDR3 DNA sequence: TGCGCCAGCAGCTTGGCGGGACTAGCGGGTCTCGAGCAGTACTTC.